This T cell receptor beta chain emerged from a study of T-cell reconstitution after alpha-beta-depleted transplantation in children. V was trimmed by 4 bases and J by 0 bases, leaving 4 bases between them. Germline lookup yields CDR1 SGHAT and CDR2 FQNNGV. This CDR3 is built from 12 residues. The TCRbeta library was prepared with unique molecular identifiers. Each CDR3 protein is one row after TCRdb ran MiXCR on the PCR reads. The profile shows around 200,000 distinct CDR3 sequences, about 6.4% of them singletons. This clonotype occurred many times. This clonotype originated in a human donor who donated a stem cell graft to a child with Wiskott-Aldrich syndrome. Sequenced material: PBMCs from the stem cell graft donor, taken from the stem cell graft. This chain joins TRBV11-2 and TRBJ2-7; no clear D gene. The CDR3 DNA follows: TGTGCCAGCAGCTACGGCTCCTACGAGCAGTACTTC. Translating it yields CASSYGSYEQYF.